Listed here are 3 T cell receptor beta chains from one sample, sequenced in a study of blood T cells in healthy people across ages. PCR was performed a second time for about 6 to 11 cycles using a sample-barcoded 5' primer and a J-beta primer mix. One entry per CDR3 protein, called by TCRdb with MiXCR from the 5' RACE reads. In the table there are some 1.5 million distinct CDR3 sequences, 25% to 30% of which are singletons. The sample comprised blood. These receptors were taken from a woman between 25 and 40 years old in good health.

The genes are TRBV6-5 and TRBJ1-2, with TRBD1 identical over 7 bases. The CDR3 covers 12 residues. CDR1 is MNHEY, CDR2 SVGAGI, per germline. V shed 9 bases, J shed 4 bases, and the junction held 5 bases outside the gene matches. The CDR3: CASLRTGYGYTF. The CDR3 nucleotides are TGTGCCAGTCTCCGGACAGGCTATGGCTACACCTTC.

The J gene is TRBJ1-6, the V gene TRBV3-1, with D hard to call. Germline CDR1 and CDR2: LGHDT and YNNKEL (reference sequence). Trimming removed 1 base at V and 11 bases at J, with 12 bases between. This CDR3 has 14 residues. CDR3: CASSQAGVAAPLHF. The CDR3 nucleotides are TGTGCCAGCAGCCAAGCCGGGGTCGCCGCACCCCTCCACTTT.

This clonotype occurred once. The V and J genes are TRBV6-2 or TRBV6-3 and TRBJ1-5; possibly TRBD1 for D (6 bases). CDR3 length equals 18 residues. The germline V gene encodes CDR1 MNHEY and CDR2 SVGEGT. V lost 7 bases to trimming and J lost 1 base, with 23 bases between them. This chain's CDR3 is CASTERGHGVNSNQPQHF. DNA of the CDR3: TGTGCCAGCACCGAACGGGGGCACGGCGTTAACAGCAATCAGCCCCAGCATTTT.